This T cell receptor (beta chain) was captured in a study of shared clonotypes between healthy human individuals. Study outcomes and limitations: Sample collection involved blood only; tissue repertoires are likely different. For naive CD4 cells, around 5.1% of clonotypes were shared across a handful of donors. Clonotype sharing among the donors was expected to vary with sequencing depth. The small donor group covered limited genetic and exposure diversity.

Repertoires were generated with immunoSEQ multiplex PCR, while TCRdb's copy carries only in-frame clones and drops some. Of around 2.5 million clones listed, 80% to 95% are singletons. Remarks on this clone: Its specificity is not known. This CDR3 is also generated by other DNA sequences in the sample.

The ends lost 4 bases at V and 4 bases at J; junction bases unmatched: 3. Germline-derived CDR1 and CDR2 are SGHRS and YFSETQ. The CDR3 runs to 14 residues. This rearrangement joins TRBV5-1 to TRBJ2-3, with 10 positions matching TRBD1. This clonotype was sampled from a man aged 18 to 29 in good health. Some clones in this sample may be carry-over from other donors' samples. Sequencing was carried out using naive CD4+ T cells from PBMCs. Stated subset: CD45RA+ positively selected. The DNA for the CDR3 is TGCGCCAGCAGCACAGGGACAGGGGCAGATACGCAGTATTTT. Translated, it gives CASSTGTGADTQYF.